This TCR beta chain was identified during a study of post-analysis software for immune sequencing data. Study-level findings and limits: Comparison of patients with controls showed 5 or 6 TRBV segments more frequent in patients, TRBV5-6, TRBV5-1 and TRBV20-1 among them. Samples from one preparation batch, clustered by F measure, grouped strongly together.

As regards this clonotype: What it binds is unknown.

This CDR3 has 14 residues. Losses at the gene ends were 6 bases for V and 3 bases for J; bases not matched to a gene: 3. cDNA libraries for TCR beta contained unique molecular identifiers. TCRdb re-called the PCR reads with MiXCR, one entry per CDR3 protein. Found here are about 540,000 distinct CDR3 sequences, approximately 31% of them singletons; the top ten hold roughly 6%. The sequenced sample was blood. This receptor was taken from a girl under 18 with multiple sclerosis. This chain links TRBV12-3 or TRBV12-4 with TRBJ2-5; 11 bases are a match to TRBD2. The CDR3 protein is CASRVAGGKETQYF. CDR3 sequence (DNA): TGTGCCAGCAGAGTAGCGGGGGGGAAAGAGACCCAGTACTTC.